Reported below is one TCR beta chain. The antigen remains undetermined. Germline V gene data show CDR1 as MDHEN and CDR2 as SYDVKM. After removal of 2 bases from V and 8 bases from J, the junction contained 11 bases not matched to a gene. The CDR3 totals 15 residues. The data derive from a study of cytomegalovirus exposure and HLA in healthy donors. Study outcomes and limitations: Common viral pathogens seemed, in a later analysis, to connect with several of the most significant clusters.

60 Vbeta and 13 Jbeta primers were used in PCR. The data were produced by immunoSEQ multiplex PCR, yet TCRdb's version contains in-frame clones alone and is incomplete. The table lists approximately 110,000 clones, 75% to 90% of them singletons, with 6.9% in the top ten. Though probably carrying unrecorded immune exposures, donors were nominally healthy at sampling. This chain joins TRBV28 and TRBJ1-2; 7 nucleotides align to TRBD1. This sequence originates from a man under 40 in good health and CMV-seropositive. The sample comprised PBMCs. In DNA form, the CDR3 reads TGTGCCAGCAGTTTAGGGTTAAAGGGGGCGCGGGGCTACACCTTC. Protein: CASSLGLKGARGYTF.